A single sample is the source of the 8 T cell receptor beta chains below, sequenced in a study of cytomegalovirus exposure and HLA in healthy donors. 13 Jbeta primers and 60 Vbeta primers were used for the PCR. TCRdb's copy holds only in-frame clones and misses some; the assay was immunoSEQ multiplex PCR. The sample lists some 120,000 clones, 50% to 70% seen once, with nearly 9.5% in the top ten. Sequences were obtained from PBMCs. These receptors came from a woman between 40 and 50 years old in good health and CMV-seropositive.

This clone was seen more than once but under ten times. The chain uses TRBV4-3 and TRBJ2-2; perhaps TRBD2 as D (6 bases). V was cut by 1 base and J by 6 bases, with 9 bases left in between. This CDR3 region has 14 residues. The germline V gene encodes CDR1 LGHNA and CDR2 YSLEER. CDR3 sequence: CASSQGLVAGELFF. CDR3 nucleotide sequence: TGCGCCAGCAGCCAAGGACTAGTCGCCGGGGAGCTGTTTTTT.

The chain has TRBV19 and TRBJ2-6, with D perhaps TRBD1 (5 bases). Per the germline V gene, CDR1 is LNHDA and CDR2 is SQIVND (reference sequence). The V end was cut by 5 bases, the J end by 0 bases, with 14 bases between. The CDR3 spans 17 residues. CDR3 sequence: CASSRGHLTSGANVLTF. Here the CDR3 DNA reads TGTGCCAGTAGTCGTGGACACCTTACCTCTGGGGCCAACGTCCTGACTTTC. Full variable domain (remainder filled in from reference TRBV19 and TRBJ2-6): DGGITQSPKYLFRKEGQNVTLSCEQNLNHDAMYWYRQDPGQGLRLIYYSQIVNDFQKGDIAEGYSVSREKKESFPLTVTSAQKNPTAFYLCASSRGHLTSGANVLTFGAGSRLTVL.

CDR3 nucleotides: TGTGCCAGTACGACAGAGAACACTGAAGCTTTCTTT. The encoded protein is CASTTENTEAFF. This sequence joins TRBV19 and TRBJ1-1; tentatively, D is TRBD1 (5 bases). This CDR3 is built from 12 residues. V was shortened by 7 bases and J by 1 base, with 7 bases between the two germline ends. CDR1 is LNHDA, CDR2 SQIVND, per germline (reference sequence).

This chain connects TRBV4-1 to TRBJ2-6; D gene ambiguous. Germline-derived CDR1 and CDR2 are MGHRA and YSYEKL. V was clipped by 4 bases and J by 0 bases, with 7 bases between them. The CDR3 runs to 15 residues. In DNA, the CDR3 is TGCGCCAGCAGCCTCCAGTTCTCTGGGGCCAACGTCCTGACTTTC. The encoded protein is CASSLQFSGANVLTF.

This clone was observed a handful of times. This chain uses TRBV6-1 with TRBJ1-4, with D hard to call. The ends were cut back, 2 bases at V and 5 bases at J, with 21 bases in the middle. The CDR3 is 18 residues long. The germline CDR1 and CDR2 sequences are MNHNS and SASEGT. CDR3 in amino acids: CASSELFLRVRRNEKLFF. For the CDR3, the DNA is TGTGCCAGCAGTGAATTATTTTTGAGGGTCAGGAGGAATGAAAAACTGTTTTTT.

The chain links TRBV27 to TRBJ2-6; 9 bases fit TRBD1. Germline V gene data show CDR1 as MNHEY and CDR2 as SMNVEV (reference sequence). V was clipped by 2 bases and J by 0 bases; unmatched bases: 14. The length of the CDR3 is 21 residues. CDR3 DNA sequence: TGTGCCAGCAGTTTACCCGAGGGACAGGGCTCGAAAAGCTCTGGGGCCAACGTCCTGACTTTC. Translated: CASSLPEGQGSKSSGANVLTF.

This clone was found a few times. The chain employs TRBV18 and TRBJ1-2; 9 bases agree with TRBD1. This CDR3 contains 17 residues. Trimming at V came to 1 base and at J to 0 bases, leaving 6 bases not matched to a gene. Germline values: CDR1 KGHSH, CDR2 LQKENI. CDR3 sequence (DNA): TGTGCCAGCTCACCACGACAGGGGGACCGTTCTAACTATGGCTACACCTTC. The encoded protein is CASSPRQGDRSNYGYTF.

The gene calls are TRBV18 and TRBJ1-1; D is unresolved. Trimming stripped 5 bases from V and 2 bases from J, with 3 bases between. Germline V CDR1 and CDR2: KGHSH, LQKENI. This CDR3 region has 11 residues. This chain's CDR3 is CASSTNTEAFF. CDR3 DNA sequence: TGTGCCAGCTCAACAAACACTGAAGCTTTCTTT.